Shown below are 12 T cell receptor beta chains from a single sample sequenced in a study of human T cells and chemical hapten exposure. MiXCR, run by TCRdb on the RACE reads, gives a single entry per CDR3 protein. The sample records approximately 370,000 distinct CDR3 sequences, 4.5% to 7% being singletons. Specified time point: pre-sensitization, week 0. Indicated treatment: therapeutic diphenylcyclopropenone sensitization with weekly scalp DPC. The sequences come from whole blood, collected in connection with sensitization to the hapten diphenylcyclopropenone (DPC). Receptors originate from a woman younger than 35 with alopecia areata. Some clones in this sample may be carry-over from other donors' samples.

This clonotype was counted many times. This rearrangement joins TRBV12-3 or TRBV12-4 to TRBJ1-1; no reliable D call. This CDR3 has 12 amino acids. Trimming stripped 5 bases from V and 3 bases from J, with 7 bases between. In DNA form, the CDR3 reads TGTGCCAGCAGTCCGATACACACTGAAGCTTTCTTT. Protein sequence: CASSPIHTEAFF.

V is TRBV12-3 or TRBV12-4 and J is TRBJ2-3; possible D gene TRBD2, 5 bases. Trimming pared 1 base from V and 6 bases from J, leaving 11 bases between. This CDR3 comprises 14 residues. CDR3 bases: TGTGCCAGCAGTTTAGGGCGGCGGGCGGATACGCAGTATTTT. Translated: CASSLGRRADTQYF.

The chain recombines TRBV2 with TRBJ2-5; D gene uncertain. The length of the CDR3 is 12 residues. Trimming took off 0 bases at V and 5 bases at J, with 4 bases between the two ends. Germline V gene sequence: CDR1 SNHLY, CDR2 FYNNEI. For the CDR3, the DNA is TGTGCCAGCAGTGAAGCCGAGGAGACCCAGTACTTC. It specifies CASSEAEETQYF.

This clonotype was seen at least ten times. In nucleotides, the CDR3 is TGTGCCAGCAGTGCCAGGGACTCTGGCTACACCTTC. Residues: CASSARDSGYTF. The chain employs TRBV25-1 and TRBJ1-2; possible D gene TRBD1, 5 bases. V was clipped by 4 bases and J by 7 bases, with 10 bases between them. CDR1 is MGHDK and CDR2 is SYGVNS in the germline V gene. The CDR3 loop spans 12 amino acids.

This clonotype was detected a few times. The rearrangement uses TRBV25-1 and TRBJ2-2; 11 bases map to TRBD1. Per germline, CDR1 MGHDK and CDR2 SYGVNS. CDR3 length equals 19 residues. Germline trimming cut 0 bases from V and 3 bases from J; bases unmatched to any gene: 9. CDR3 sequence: CASSEYGTGGKLDTGELFF. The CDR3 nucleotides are TGTGCCAGCAGTGAATACGGGACAGGGGGAAAGTTGGACACCGGGGAGCTGTTTTTT.

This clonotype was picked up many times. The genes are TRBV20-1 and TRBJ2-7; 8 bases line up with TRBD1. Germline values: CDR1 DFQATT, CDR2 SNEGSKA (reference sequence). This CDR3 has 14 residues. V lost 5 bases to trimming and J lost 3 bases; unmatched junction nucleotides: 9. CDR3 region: CSAQRGTGVYEQYF. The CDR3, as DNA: TGCAGTGCTCAGCGCGGGACAGGTGTCTACGAGCAGTACTTC.

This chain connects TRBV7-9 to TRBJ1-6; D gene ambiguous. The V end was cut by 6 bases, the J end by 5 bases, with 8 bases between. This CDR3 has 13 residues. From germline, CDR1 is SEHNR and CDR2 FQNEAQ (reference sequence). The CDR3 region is CASRRADNSPLHF. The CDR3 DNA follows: TGTGCCAGCAGGAGGGCAGATAATTCACCCCTCCACTTT.

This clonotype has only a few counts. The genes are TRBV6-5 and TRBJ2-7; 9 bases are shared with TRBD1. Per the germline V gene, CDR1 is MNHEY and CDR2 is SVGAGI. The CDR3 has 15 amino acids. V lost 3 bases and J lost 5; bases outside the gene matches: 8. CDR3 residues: CASSYSGTGIDEQYF. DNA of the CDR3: TGTGCCAGCAGTTATTCCGGGACAGGGATCGACGAGCAGTACTTC.

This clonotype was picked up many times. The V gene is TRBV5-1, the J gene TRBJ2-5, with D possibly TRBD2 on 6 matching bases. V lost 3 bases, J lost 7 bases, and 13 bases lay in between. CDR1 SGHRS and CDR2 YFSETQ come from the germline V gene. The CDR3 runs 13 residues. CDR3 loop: CASSSTGTPTQYF. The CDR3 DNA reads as TGCGCCAGCAGCTCTACCGGGACTCCGACCCAGTACTTC.

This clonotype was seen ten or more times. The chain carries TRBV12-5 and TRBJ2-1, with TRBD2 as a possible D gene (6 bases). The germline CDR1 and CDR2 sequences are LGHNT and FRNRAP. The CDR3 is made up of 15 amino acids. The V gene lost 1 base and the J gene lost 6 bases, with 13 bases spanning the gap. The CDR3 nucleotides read TGTGCTAGTGGTTTGGGGGACTGGGAGACCAATGAGCAGTTCTTC. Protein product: CASGLGDWETNEQFF.

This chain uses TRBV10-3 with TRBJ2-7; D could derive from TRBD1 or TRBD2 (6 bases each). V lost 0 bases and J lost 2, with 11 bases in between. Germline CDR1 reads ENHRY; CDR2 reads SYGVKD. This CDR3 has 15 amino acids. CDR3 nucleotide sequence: TGTGCCATCAGTGAGTCGACGGAGGGGGCCTACGAGCAGTACTTC. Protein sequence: CAISESTEGAYEQYF.

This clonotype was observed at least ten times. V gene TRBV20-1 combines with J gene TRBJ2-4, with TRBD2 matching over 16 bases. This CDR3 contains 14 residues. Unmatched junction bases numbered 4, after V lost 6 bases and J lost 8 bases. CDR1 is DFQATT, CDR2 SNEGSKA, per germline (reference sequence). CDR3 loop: CSAPGTSGGDIQYF. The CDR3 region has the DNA TGCAGTGCCCCGGGGACTAGCGGGGGGGACATTCAGTACTTC.